One and the same sample provided the 17 T cell receptor beta chains below, sequenced in a study of identical twins. TCRdb redid the calling of the 5' RACE reads with MiXCR, one entry per CDR3 protein. The sample has 650,000 to 750,000 distinct CDR3 sequences, 21% seen once; the top ten hold 4.3%. These same records also appear under a second study, on T cells expressing NK-cell markers.

Input material: PBMCs. These receptors were obtained from a woman aged 18-29 years in good health.

This clonotype showed up just a few times. The chain recombines TRBV7-3 with TRBJ1-2; weak D call: TRBD1 (5 bases). In germline, CDR1 is SGHTA, CDR2 FQGTGA. Trimming took off 3 bases at V and 3 bases at J, with 14 bases between the two ends. This CDR3 region has 15 residues. The CDR3 is CASSFGTMLHYGYTF. CDR3 nucleotide sequence: TGTGCCAGCAGCTTCGGGACCATGCTGCACTATGGCTACACCTTC.

The chain carries TRBV7-7 and TRBJ2-7; 7 nucleotides agree with TRBD2. The V segment lost 5 bases and the J segment 2 bases; nucleotides outside the gene matches: 9. The CDR3 is 15 amino acids. Per germline, CDR1 SSHAT and CDR2 FNYEAQ (reference sequence). The CDR3 DNA is TGTGCCAGCAGCCCCGGGGCTAGCGGTACCTACGAGCAGTACTTC. Protein sequence: CASSPGASGTYEQYF.

The chain has TRBV20-1 and TRBJ2-7, with TRBD2 matching over 7 bases. Losses at the gene ends were 0 bases for V and 2 bases for J; bases not matched to a gene: 10. There are 16 residues in the CDR3. CDR1 DFQATT and CDR2 SNEGSKA come from the germline V gene (reference sequence). The CDR3 region is CSARDIVGGMAYEQYF. The CDR3 DNA reads TGCAGTGCTAGAGATATCGTCGGGGGGATGGCCTACGAGCAGTACTTC.

On this clonotype: This may arise from a read error, as a much more abundant clone is one base away. The V call is TRBV7-7, the J call TRBJ2-1; the match to TRBD2 covers 9 bases. From germline, CDR1 is SSHAT and CDR2 FNYEAQ (reference sequence). V shed 2 bases, J shed 3 bases, and the junction held 2 bases outside the gene matches. This CDR3 comprises 15 residues. DNA of the CDR3: TGTGCCAGCAGCTTATGTAGCGGGAGCTACAATGAGCAGTTCTTC. Translated: CASSLCSGSYNEQFF.

This clonotype was detected only a few times. The rearrangement joins TRBV15 to TRBJ2-5, with D unresolved. Per the germline V gene, CDR1 is LNHNV and CDR2 is YYDKDF (reference sequence). The CDR3 has 16 amino acids. V lost 1 base to trimming and J lost 5 bases, with 17 bases between them. As DNA, the CDR3 is TGTGCCACCAGCAGAGGAGTTCCTCCGATCGCGGAGACCCAGTACTTC. Translated, it gives CATSRGVPPIAETQYF.

A remark on this clonotype: A read error is possible here, since a much larger clone lies one base away. The chain carries TRBV9 and TRBJ2-6, with a tentative D call TRBD1 (5 bases). V lost 0 bases and J lost 1, with 5 bases in between. This CDR3 is built from 15 residues. Germline CDR1 is SGDLS and CDR2 is YYNGEE. CDR3 nucleotide sequence: TGTGCCAGCAGCGTAGCAGGGTCTGGGGCCAACGTCCTGACTTTC. Its translation: CASSVAGSGANVLTF.

This clonotype was seen a few times. The J gene is TRBJ2-1, the V gene TRBV6-1; TRBD2 agrees at 7 bases. The CDR3 covers 16 residues. CDR1 is MNHNS and CDR2 is SASEGT in the germline V gene. J lost 7 bases, V lost 7 bases, and 16 bases had no gene match. CDR3 sequence reads: CASKGVRGGYGNEQFF. CDR3 sequence (DNA): TGTGCCAGCAAGGGCGTCCGGGGAGGGTATGGTAATGAGCAGTTCTTC.

This clonotype appeared a few times. The chain is built from TRBV5-6 and TRBJ2-7; 7 bases map to TRBD1. The CDR3 runs 18 residues. The germline gives CDR1 SGHDT, CDR2 YYEEEE. Trimming removed 4 bases from V and 2 bases from J; junction bases left unmatched: 18. DNA of the CDR3: TGTGCCAGCAGCCCCCCGAGGTCTACAGGGGTAATTACCTACGAGCAGTACTTC. Its protein product is CASSPPRSTGVITYEQYF.

This clonotype was picked up a small number of times. The V gene is TRBV7-2, the J gene TRBJ2-2, with D unclear. CDR1 and CDR2 (germline): SGHTA, FQGNSA. This CDR3 is built from 15 residues. Trimming removed 5 bases at V and 0 bases at J, with 10 bases between. CDR3 bases: TGTGCCAGCAGCGCGCAGTCCACGAACACCGGGGAGCTGTTTTTT. The encoded protein is CASSAQSTNTGELFF.

The chain carries TRBV9 and TRBJ2-1, with 11 bases lining up with TRBD2. Looked up from germline, CDR1 is SGDLS and CDR2 is YYNGEE. The ends lost 2 bases at V and 7 bases at J; junction bases unmatched: 8. The CDR3 length is 16 residues. CDR3 coding DNA: TGTGCCAGCAGCGTCTTAGCGGGAGGGTCTCGGAATGAGCAGTTCTTC. It is translated as CASSVLAGGSRNEQFF.

This clonotype was seen a few times. This chain links TRBV19 with TRBJ2-1; no clear D. The CDR3 runs 12 residues. V was cut by 5 bases and J by 4 bases, with 6 bases left in between. The germline V gene encodes CDR1 LNHDA and CDR2 SQIVND (reference sequence). The CDR3 loop reads CASSAWYNEQFF. DNA for the CDR3: TGTGCCAGTAGTGCCTGGTACAATGAGCAGTTCTTC.

This clonotype has more than one count but fewer than ten. CDR3 loop: CASSLDPGNEQYF. The CDR3 DNA sequence: TGCGCCAGCAGCCTGGACCCTGGGAACGAGCAGTACTTC. This chain uses TRBV5-1 with TRBJ2-7; D call uncertain. There are 13 residues in the CDR3. Trimming cost V 4 bases and J 5 bases, with 13 bases left between them. The germline CDR1 and CDR2 sequences are SGHRS and YFSETQ.

The chain carries TRBV7-9 and TRBJ2-1; TRBD2 matches 9 bases. Germline lookup yields CDR1 SEHNR and CDR2 FQNEAQ (reference sequence). The CDR3 consists of 16 residues. The junction had 6 bases not matched to a gene; V was cut back by 5 bases and J by 1 base. For the CDR3, the DNA is TGTGCCAGCAGCCGAGAACTAGCGGGTTCCTACAATGAGCAGTTCTTC. Amino acid sequence: CASSRELAGSYNEQFF. The complete variable domain, with remaining parts taken from reference TRBV7-9 and TRBJ2-1, reads DTGVSQNPRHKITKRGQNVTFRCDPISEHNRLYWYRQTLGQGPEFLTYFQNEAQLEKSRLLSDRFSAERPKGSFSTLEIQRTEQGDSAMYLCASSRELAGSYNEQFFGPGTRLTVL.

There are a few counts of this clonotype. This sequence joins TRBV7-9 and TRBJ2-6, with D perhaps TRBD1 (6 bases). CDR1 is SEHNR and CDR2 is FQNEAQ in the germline V gene (reference sequence). Deletions cut 5 bases from V and 2 bases from J, with 10 bases between. The CDR3 is made up of 15 amino acids. The CDR3 sequence is CASSPGHAGANVLTF. Here the CDR3 DNA reads TGTGCCAGCAGCCCGGGACACGCTGGGGCCAACGTCCTGACTTTC.

The genes are TRBV20-1 and TRBJ2-7, with TRBD1 as a possible D gene (6 bases). CDR3 length equals 12 residues. The V and J ends lost 7 bases and 0 bases respectively, with 10 bases between them. Germline CDR1 and CDR2: DFQATT and SNEGSKA (reference sequence). Here the CDR3 DNA reads TGCAGTGGACAGGCACCCTCCTACGAGCAGTACTTC. Amino acids: CSGQAPSYEQYF.

There are a few counts of this clonotype. The rearrangement links TRBV11-3 to TRBJ2-1, with 10 bases lining up with TRBD1. Per the germline V gene, CDR1 is SGHNT and CDR2 is YENEEA. CDR3 size: 14 residues. Trimming at V came to 4 bases and at J to 9 bases, leaving 6 bases not matched to a gene. The CDR3 region is CASSSDRGWTEQFF. The CDR3 bases are TGTGCCAGCAGCTCGGACAGGGGGTGGACTGAGCAGTTCTTC.

The chain combines TRBV12-3 or TRBV12-4 with TRBJ1-5, with D unclear. Between the trimmed V and J ends, which lost 6 bases and 7 bases, there was a span of 13 bases. This CDR3 is built from 13 residues. CDR3 coding DNA: TGTGCCAGCAGCATGCGGGGAGAGCAGCCCCAGCATTTT. Amino acid sequence: CASSMRGEQPQHF.